This T cell receptor (beta chain) comes out of a study of response to subunit inactivated influenza vaccine. MiXCR, run by TCRdb on the RT-PCR reads, gives a single entry per CDR3 protein. The table includes roughly 780,000 distinct CDR3 sequences, 15% to 20% detected once. This clonotype came up many times. The V gene's germline CDR1 is SGHKS and CDR2 YYEKEE (reference sequence). CDR3 size: 12 residues. V lost 2 bases and J lost 5, with 7 bases in between. This sequence was found in a man aged 50-59 years who received an inactivated influenza vaccine. Sequenced here: PBMCs from blood, sampled 4 to 6 days after vaccination. V and J are TRBV5-5 and TRBJ1-1; D ambiguous. The CDR3 here is CASSFRQTEAFF. In DNA form, the CDR3 reads TGTGCCAGCAGCTTCCGGCAGACTGAAGCTTTCTTT.